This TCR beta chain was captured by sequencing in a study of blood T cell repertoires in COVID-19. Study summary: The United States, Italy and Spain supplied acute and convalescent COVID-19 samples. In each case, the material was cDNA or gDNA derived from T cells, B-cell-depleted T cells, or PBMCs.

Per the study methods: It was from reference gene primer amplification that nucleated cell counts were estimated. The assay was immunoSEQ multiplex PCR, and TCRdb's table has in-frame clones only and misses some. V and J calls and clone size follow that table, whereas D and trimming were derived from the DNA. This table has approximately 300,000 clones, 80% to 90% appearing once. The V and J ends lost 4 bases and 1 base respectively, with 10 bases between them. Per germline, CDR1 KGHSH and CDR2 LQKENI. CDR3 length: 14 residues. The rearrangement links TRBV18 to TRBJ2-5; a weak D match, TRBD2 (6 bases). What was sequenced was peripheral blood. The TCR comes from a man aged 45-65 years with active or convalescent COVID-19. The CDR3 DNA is TGTGCCAGCTCACTCAGTAGCGGCCAAGAGACCCAGTACTTC. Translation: CASSLSSGQETQYF.